This TCR beta chain is drawn from a study of T-cell reconstitution after alpha-beta-depleted transplantation in children. General study results and limits: Newly made T cells mostly supplied T-cell counts and diversity one year after transplant. Two months or so post-transplant, alpha-beta T cells reportedly derived from several hundred expanded graft clones.

Molecular barcoding with unique molecular identifiers was used for the TCRbeta library. TCRdb used MiXCR to reprocess the PCR reads, holding one entry per CDR3 protein. The repertoire consists of a few hundred thousand distinct CDR3 sequences, with about 45% occurring once and the leading ten covering around 29%. This clonotype was observed many times. No antigen is known for it. Sequences were derived from PBMCs, sampled before TCRalphabeta/CD19-depleted stem cell transplant. This TCR was recovered from a girl aged 2 to 10 with aplastic anemia, due to receive a stem cell transplant.

In nucleotides, the CDR3 is TGTGCCAGCAGTGCAGCGGGGGATGAAAAACTGTTTTTT. Its translation: CASSAAGDEKLFF. The chain carries TRBV2 and TRBJ1-4; D is possibly TRBD1 (5 bases). Germline CDR1 and CDR2: SNHLY and FYNNEI. The CDR3 loop spans 13 amino acids. Trimming took off 4 bases at V and 6 bases at J, with 9 bases between the two ends.